The 18 T cell receptor beta chains given below trace back to one sample, sequenced in a study of blood T cell repertoires in COVID-19. Assay used: immunoSEQ multiplex PCR; TCRdb lists only in-frame clones, some missing. Altogether more than 200,000 clones are present, 75% to 85% being singletons, with the ten largest covering around 7.4%. Sequencing was carried out using PBMCs or T cells enriched from blood (not recorded which). The source of these receptors is a woman aged 40 to 50 with acute COVID-19.

The genes are TRBV11-3 and TRBJ1-1; D unclear. CDR1 and CDR2 from the germline V gene are SGHNT and YENEEA. CDR3 size: 13 residues. Trimming shortened V by 2 bases and J by 4 bases, and 8 bases separated the two germline ends. This CDR3 is CASSLSGFTEAFF. CDR3 nucleotides: TGTGCCAGCAGCTTATCGGGGTTCACTGAAGCTTTCTTT.

The CDR3 here is CAINRVDYGYTF. Written as DNA, the CDR3 is TGTGCCATCAACCGGGTTGACTATGGCTACACCTTC. The chain recombines TRBV10-3 with TRBJ1-2; D is ambiguous. Germline CDR1 and CDR2: ENHRY and SYGVKD. The CDR3 is 12 amino acids. Trimming cost V 7 bases and J 3 bases, with 9 bases left between them.

The rearrangement links TRBV7-6 to TRBJ1-4; 11 bases agree with TRBD1. The CDR3 totals 19 residues. V gave up 4 bases and J gave up 8 bases; unmatched junction bases: 18. Germline CDR1 reads SGHVS; CDR2 reads FNYEAQ. CDR3 in amino acids: CASSSSGRDRGRFEEKLFF. Written as DNA, the CDR3 is TGTGCCAGCAGCTCTTCCGGCCGGGACAGGGGGAGGTTTGAGGAAAAACTGTTTTTT.

The genes are TRBV7-3 and TRBJ1-1; D gene uncertain. The CDR3 loop spans 13 amino acids. CDR1 is SGHTA, CDR2 FQGTGA, per germline. The ends were cut back, 1 base at V and 8 bases at J, with 11 bases in the middle. CDR3 loop: CASSLNMAQEAFF. DNA for the CDR3: TGTGCCAGCAGCTTAAATATGGCCCAGGAAGCTTTCTTT.

The rearrangement joins TRBV3-1 (or the pseudogene TRBV3-2) to TRBJ1-1, with D possibly matching TRBD1 (6 bases). Trimming removed 5 bases from V and 0 bases from J, with 10 bases in between. The CDR3 runs 14 residues. The germline CDR1 and CDR2 sequences are LGHDT and YNNKEL (reference sequence). The CDR3 spells CASSMGTLNTEAFF. In DNA, the CDR3 is TGTGCCAGCAGCATGGGGACATTGAACACTGAAGCTTTCTTT.

V gene TRBV19 combines with J gene TRBJ2-1; D gene ambiguous. With 4 bases removed from V and 8 bases from J, the gap between germline ends came to 15 bases. Germline V CDR1 and CDR2: LNHDA, SQIVND (reference sequence). The CDR3 length is 14 residues. For the CDR3, the DNA is TGTGCCAGTAGTACAGAGGCCGCCGGAGATGAGCAGTTCTTC. Residues: CASSTEAAGDEQFF.

V and J are TRBV28 and TRBJ1-2; TRBD1 aligns across 8 bases. Germline loops: CDR1 MDHEN, CDR2 SYDVKM. The ends lost 6 bases at V and 3 bases at J; junction bases unmatched: 6. This CDR3 contains 14 residues. The chain's CDR3 is CASSSPGQDYGYTF. The CDR3 DNA is TGTGCCAGCAGCAGCCCGGGACAGGACTATGGCTACACCTTC.

The DNA for the CDR3 is TGTGCCAGCAGCTTAAGGACGGGGATGAACACTGAAGCTTTCTTT. This encodes CASSLRTGMNTEAFF. The chain couples TRBV7-8 to TRBJ1-1, with D unclear. V lost 2 bases, J lost 0 bases, and 10 bases lay in between. Germline-derived CDR1 and CDR2 are SGHVS and FQNEAQ. CDR3 length: 15 amino acids.

This clone was seen just once. The chain joins TRBV2 to TRBJ1-5; the D gene is possibly TRBD1 (5 bases). V lost 4 bases to trimming and J lost 4 bases, with 14 bases between them. This CDR3 comprises 15 residues. Germline CDR1 SNHLY, CDR2 FYNNEI. In DNA, the CDR3 is TGTGCCAGCAGTGTGGCAGGGCAAGCAAATCAGCCCCAGCATTTT. The encoded protein is CASSVAGQANQPQHF.

The chain couples TRBV7-9 to TRBJ2-7, with 8 positions matching TRBD1. The V and J ends lost 4 bases and 3 bases, in that order; junction bases with no gene match: 8. In germline, CDR1 is SEHNR, CDR2 FQNEAQ (reference sequence). The CDR3 has 15 residues. CDR3 sequence (DNA): TGTGCCAGCAGCTCATTGACAGGGGCGGACTACGAGCAGTACTTC. It yields the protein CASSSLTGADYEQYF.

This clone was detected once. The chain employs TRBV4-2 and TRBJ2-1; 11 positions agree with TRBD2. The germline V gene encodes CDR1 LGHNA and CDR2 YNFKEQ. V gave up 4 bases and J gave up 7 bases; unmatched junction bases: 6. This CDR3 contains 15 residues. CDR3 amino acids: CASSPSSGRRNEQFF. Here the CDR3 DNA reads TGTGCCAGCAGCCCGTCTAGCGGGAGGAGGAATGAGCAGTTCTTC.

CDR3 in DNA: TGCAGCGTGGTGGAGGACACCGGGGAGCTGTTTTTT. Its protein is CSVVEDTGELFF. This sequence joins TRBV29-1 and TRBJ2-2; TRBD2 might be the D (5 bases). The V end lost 6 bases, the J end lost 3 bases, and 8 bases lay between the germline ends. The CDR3 is 12 amino acids. CDR1 and CDR2 from the germline V gene are SQVTM and ANQGSEA.

V and J are TRBV24-1 and TRBJ2-2; TRBD2 agrees at 10 bases. V lost 4 bases to trimming and J lost 2 bases; unmatched junction nucleotides: 9. The CDR3 is made up of 18 amino acids. Germline values: CDR1 KGHDR, CDR2 SFDVKD. The CDR3 DNA follows: TGTGCCACCAGTGAGGCCCTAGCGGGGGTGTTTAACACCGGGGAGCTGTTTTTT. Translating gives CATSEALAGVFNTGELFF.

The chain has TRBV27 and TRBJ2-1; D may be TRBD1 (7 bases). Trimming pared 7 bases from V and 3 bases from J, leaving 16 bases between. CDR3 length: 15 amino acids. In germline, CDR1 is MNHEY, CDR2 SMNVEV (reference sequence). The CDR3, as DNA: TGTGCCAGCATTTCCAACAGGGGAGGCTACAATGAGCAGTTCTTC. Translation: CASISNRGGYNEQFF.

The rearrangement links TRBV15 to TRBJ2-7; 10 bases align to TRBD1. Germline values: CDR1 LNHNV, CDR2 YYDKDF (reference sequence). V shed 5 bases, J shed 5 bases, and the junction held 9 bases outside the gene matches. The CDR3 spans 15 residues. CDR3 coding DNA: TGTGCCACCAGCCGTCCGGGACAGGGGACAGACGAGCAGTACTTC. Protein product: CATSRPGQGTDEQYF. Based on the CDR3 plus reference TRBV15 and TRBJ2-7, the full variable domain is DAMVIQNPRYQVTQFGKPVTLSCSQTLNHNVMYWYQQKSSQAPKLLFHYYDKDFNNEADTPDNFQSRRPNTSFCFLDIRSPGLGDTAMYLCATSRPGQGTDEQYFGPGTRLTVT.

This rearrangement joins TRBV7-3 to TRBJ2-3; 7 positions agree with TRBD2. With V trimmed by 6 bases and J by 6 bases, 6 bases remained unmatched. Per the germline V gene, CDR1 is SGHTA and CDR2 is FQGTGA. The CDR3 sequence is 13 residues long. The CDR3, as DNA: TGTGCCAGCAGTATTAGGCGGGGGGATACGCAGTATTTT. As protein: CASSIRRGDTQYF. The complete variable domain, with remaining parts taken from reference TRBV7-3 and TRBJ2-3, reads GAGVSQTPSNKVTEKGKYVELRCDPISGHTALYWYRQSLGQGPEFLIYFQGTGAADDSGLPNDRFFAVRPEGSVSTLKIQRTERGDSAVYLCASSIRRGDTQYFGPGTRLTVL.

The chain combines TRBV19 with TRBJ1-1, with a weak D call TRBD1 (5 bases). This CDR3 spans 19 amino acids. The V gene lost 5 bases and the J gene lost 4 bases, with 29 bases spanning the gap. CDR1 is LNHDA, CDR2 SQIVND, per germline (reference sequence). CDR3 nucleotide sequence: TGTGCCAGTAGTCCGATAATAGGTCGGCAGGGCAGTTTAATCACTGAAGCTTTCTTT. It codes for CASSPIIGRQGSLITEAFF.

The chain recombines TRBV14 with TRBJ1-2; D is uncertain. The germline V gene has CDR1 SGHDN and CDR2 FVKESK. CDR3 length: 12 amino acids. V was trimmed by 3 bases and J by 4 bases, leaving 6 bases between them. CDR3 coding DNA: TGTGCCAGCAGCCACCGGGGCTATGGCTACACCTTC. Translating it yields CASSHRGYGYTF.